This TCR beta chain is from a study of blood T cell repertoires in COVID-19. Study-level background: PBMCs, B-cell-depleted T cells, or T cells were the source of the cDNA or gDNA that made up the material.

This clone has just a few counts. The data were produced by immunoSEQ multiplex PCR, yet TCRdb's version contains in-frame clones alone and is incomplete. Of approximately 200,000 clones in the sample, 70% to 80% were seen once. CDR3 length: 14 amino acids. Unmatched junction bases numbered 14, after V lost 11 bases and J lost 5 bases. Germline CDR1 and CDR2: MNHEY and SMNVEV (reference sequence). The receptor's source is a woman between 40 and 55 years old with COVID-19, enrolled during active disease. The V and J genes are TRBV27 and TRBJ2-5; 7 nucleotides line up with TRBD2. Specimen: peripheral blood. The chain's CDR3 is CASAWRGIEETQYF. The CDR3 DNA sequence: TGTGCCTCAGCGTGGCGGGGGATCGAGGAGACCCAGTACTTC.